The 7 T cell receptor beta chains in this list originate from one sample, sequenced in a study of technical replicates of blood from a handful of donors. TCRdb's copy holds only in-frame clones and misses some; the assay was immunoSEQ multiplex PCR. Altogether just under 85,000 clones are present, more than 80% being singletons, with the ten largest covering more than 0.2%. The sequenced sample was T cells isolated from PBMCs. The receptors come from a human donor in good health.

The CDR3 DNA reads as TGTGCCAGCAGCGAACAGGGGTACAATCAGCCCCAGCATTTT. This gives the protein CASSEQGYNQPQHF. The rearrangement links TRBV11-2 to TRBJ1-5, with 7 bases lining up with TRBD1. The CDR3 is made up of 14 amino acids. J lost 3 bases, V lost 5 bases, and 4 bases had no gene match. Germline CDR1 and CDR2: SGHAT and FQNNGV.

This sequence joins TRBV5-1 and TRBJ2-1; 7 bases fit TRBD2. After removal of 0 bases from V and 8 bases from J, the junction contained 8 bases not matched to a gene. This CDR3 is built from 15 residues. The germline V gene encodes CDR1 SGHRS and CDR2 YFSETQ. The CDR3 spells CASSLDGTTSYEQFF. CDR3 bases: TGCGCCAGCAGCTTGGACGGGACTACATCGTATGAGCAGTTCTTC.

The rearrangement uses TRBV4-2 and TRBJ1-2; TRBD1 matches 9 bases. CDR3 length equals 16 residues. CDR1 and CDR2 from the germline V gene are LGHNA and YNFKEQ. J was trimmed by 7 bases and V by 1 base; bases with no gene match: 10. The CDR3 protein is CASSQVSGTGRSGYTF. Here the CDR3 DNA reads TGTGCCAGCAGCCAAGTTAGCGGGACAGGGAGGAGTGGCTACACCTTC.

The CDR3 nucleotides read TGTGCCAGCAGCTTCAAAGGGACTAGCGGGATTTTCACAGATACGCAGTATTTT. Translating gives CASSFKGTSGIFTDTQYF. The chain employs TRBV5-8 and TRBJ2-3, with 13 nucleotides matching TRBD2. Germline CDR1 SGHTS, CDR2 YDEGEE. The V gene end was trimmed by 2 bases and the J gene end by 2 bases; junction bases not matched to a gene: 8. The CDR3 consists of 18 residues.

This clone was seen only once. The J gene is TRBJ2-2, the V gene TRBV28, with TRBD1 identical over 7 bases. The CDR3 has 16 residues. J was trimmed by 0 bases and V by 6 bases; bases with no gene match: 7. Looked up from germline, CDR1 is MDHEN and CDR2 is SYDVKM. In DNA form, the CDR3 reads TGTGCCAGCAGAGCCTCCGGGACAGCGAACACCGGGGAGCTGTTTTTT. Protein product: CASRASGTANTGELFF.

The chain joins TRBV5-4 to TRBJ2-5; the D is unclear. Trimming took 0 bases from V and 5 from J, leaving 11 bases between them. The CDR3 runs 14 residues. Germline-derived CDR1 and CDR2 are SGHNT and YYREEE (reference sequence). The CDR3 DNA is TGTGCCAGCAGCTTGGGCCGGGTTTTGGAGACCCAGTACTTC. This encodes CASSLGRVLETQYF.

The rearrangement joins TRBV19 to TRBJ2-1; D not certain. With 4 bases removed from V and 6 bases from J, the gap between germline ends came to 7 bases. Germline CDR1 is LNHDA and CDR2 is SQIVND (reference sequence). This CDR3 region has 12 residues. The CDR3 nucleotides read TGTGCCAGTAGTACCCAGTCCAATGAGCAGTTCTTC. Amino acid sequence: CASSTQSNEQFF.